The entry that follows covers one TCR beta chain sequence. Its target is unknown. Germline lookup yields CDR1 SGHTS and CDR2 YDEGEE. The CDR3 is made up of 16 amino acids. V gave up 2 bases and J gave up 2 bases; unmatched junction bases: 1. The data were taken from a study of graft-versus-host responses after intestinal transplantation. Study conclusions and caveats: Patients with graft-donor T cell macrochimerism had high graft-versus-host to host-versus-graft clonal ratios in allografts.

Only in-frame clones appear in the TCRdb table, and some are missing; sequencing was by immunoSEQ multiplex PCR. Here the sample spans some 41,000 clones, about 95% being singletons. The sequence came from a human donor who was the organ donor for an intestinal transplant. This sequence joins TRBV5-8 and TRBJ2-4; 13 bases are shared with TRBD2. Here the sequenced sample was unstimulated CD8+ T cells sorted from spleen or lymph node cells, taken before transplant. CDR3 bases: TGTGCCAGCAGCTTACTAGCGGGGGGGCCCAAAAACATTCAGTACTTC. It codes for CASSLLAGGPKNIQYF.